Listed here is a single TCR beta chain. There is no known antigen for this receptor. Base-call qualities are not available, and no considerably larger clone is one nucleotide away. This record comes from a study of vaccination and CD4 T cells after COVID-19 (dated by TCRdb to 2021 to 2024). About the full investigation: Every convalescent patient had a positive nasal swab PCR test for SARS-CoV-2, with mild disease in under ten patients and severe disease in one. For stimulating the cultures, overlapping spike peptide pools were used, derived from SARS-CoV-2 as well as from the common cold coronaviruses HCoV-NL63, HCoV-OC43 and HCoV-229E. Participants received two doses of either the Pfizer-BioNTech BNT162b2 vaccine (n=8) or the Moderna mRNA-1273 vaccine (n=2). Post-vaccine blood samples were obtained a median of around 74 days after the second vaccine dose, with a range of roughly 12 to 250 days. The convalescent cohort comprised six males and four females, including two Hispanic individuals, seven Caucasians, two Asians and one multiracial person. Post-COVID blood samples were collected from convalescent patients a median of approximately 93 days after diagnosis, with a range of roughly 30 to 170 days. In roughly 11 COVID-19 convalescent patients and 4 infection-naive healthy vaccine recipients, the spike-specific CD4+ TCR repertoire before mRNA vaccination was compared with the repertoire after mRNA vaccination. Control cultures used a CEFX viral epitope pool as positive control, an HIV-1 Nef peptide pool as negative control, or no peptide.

The research as a whole found: Relatively few convalescent patients were included in the study, and early timepoints after natural infection were not analyzed. Of the vaccine-specific clones found in convalescent patients, nearly all (304 of 307) were mono-reactive for SARS-CoV-2 spike instead of being cross-reactive with common cold coronaviruses. Although the median number of SARS-CoV-2-reactive clonotypes went up from around 19 after infection to approximately 40 after vaccination, the increase was not significant. Among the post-vaccine SARS-CoV-2-reactive clones in convalescent patients, a median around 90% showed up only after vaccination, which suggests vaccine-specific priming.

The meaning of the sample's treatment or condition label: approximately nine-day PBMC culture with coronavirus spike peptide pools or control peptides (ViraFEST assay). The study used the ViraFEST assay, which expanded antigen-specific T cells with peptide pools and then identified expanded clonotypes by TCR sequencing. The positive SARS-CoV-2 PCR tests of the convalescent patients were dated from March to December 2020, before the Alpha, Beta and Delta variants emerged in the United States. Approximately 1.8 million PBMCs per well were cultured in IMDM with roughly 5% human AB serum and roughly 9.3 IU/ml IL-2, plus 10 ug/ml peptide pools. On days 3 and 7, half of the culture medium was replaced with fresh IL-2-containing medium. After approximately 11 days of culture, CD4+ T cells were isolated by negative selection with the EasySep CD4+ T cell isolation kit. Ficoll-Paque Plus gradient centrifugation was used to isolate PBMCs from whole blood, and the isolated PBMCs were then either used fresh or cryopreserved at -140C. In general, triplicate wells were set up for every culture condition.

Libraries came from PCR. TCR sequencing of DNA from cultured CD4+ T cells used the Oncomine TCR Beta short-read assay at the Johns Hopkins FTIC core. Genomic DNA was extracted from the cultured CD4+ T cells with the QIAamp micro DNA kit. The Oncomine TCR Beta libraries from cultured CD4+ T cells were pooled using unique dual indexes and then sequenced on an Illumina iSeq 100. Under the source paper's analysis protocol: Non-productive sequences were removed, and CDR3s not starting with C, not ending with F or W, or shorter than 7 amino acids were discarded. Antigen-specific clonotypes were identified using the MANAFEST web application through comparison of peptide-stimulated wells with reference and other culture wells. An FDR below 0.05, an odds ratio above 5, and a productive frequency above 0.1% in at least two of three replicate wells were required for clones to be considered positive. A clonotype was classed as cross-reactive if the clonotype showed significant expansion both in SARS-CoV-2 spike wells and in at least one common cold coronavirus spike condition. Similarity between CDR3 sequences was evaluated in R version 3.6.1 using Levenshtein distances (stringdist) and unrooted phylogenetic trees (ape). TCRdb ran its own pipeline on the public reads, namely fastp trimming at Q25 and MiXCR clone calling, and kept in-frame beta chains. Each CDR3 protein appears once, grouped with its most common genes and DNA. The V and J calls, along with clone size, are taken from TCRdb and not from the paper's own processing. The sample table contains over 10,000 distinct CDR3 sequences; only one count was recorded for roughly 59% of them. The ten top clones hold approximately 12% of the sample.

Reading from cysteine to phenylalanine, the CDR3 counts 14 amino acids. Solely the CDR3 DNA is kept, with 42 bases framed from the first base. Sequences MDHEN (CDR1) and SYDVKM (CDR2) are obtained from the germline V gene. V is clipped by 6 bases and J by 4 bases, and the sequence between their germline boundaries is 16 bases long. Sequenced: CD4+ T cells from blood, cultured in vitro. This receptor was taken from a human donor who had recovered from COVID-19. Recombination joined TRBV28 with TRBJ2-7, and perhaps TRBD1 as D gene, on 5 matching bases. In nucleotide form, the sequence is TGTGCCAGCAGACTTACCGCAGGGAAATACGAGCAGTACTTC. Protein translation: CASRLTAGKYEQYF.